This TCR beta chain was captured by sequencing in a study of T cell responses to AZD1222 COVID-19 vaccine. Whole-study results and caveats: The donor group comprised mostly white British people and more females; the analysis possibly underestimated clonal diversity. Researchers took repertoire samples only after the peak T cell response had come.

Deletions cut 3 bases from V and 1 base from J, with 6 bases between. CDR3 length equals 15 residues. Germline CDR1 and CDR2: KGHDR and SFDVKD. On this clone itself: The target antigen is unknown.

Generated by immunoSEQ multiplex PCR, the TCRdb table keeps only in-frame clones and is missing some. The table records roughly 50,000 clones, more than 80% of them present only once. The clonotype was recovered from an adult who received the AZD1222 COVID-19 vaccine. Source: peripheral blood, taken 28 days after the second AZD1222 dose. This sequence joins TRBV24-1 and TRBJ1-6; D ambiguous. This CDR3 reads CATSDGRSYNSPLHF. The CDR3 DNA follows: TGTGCCACCAGTGATGGCAGATCCTATAATTCACCCCTCCACTTT.